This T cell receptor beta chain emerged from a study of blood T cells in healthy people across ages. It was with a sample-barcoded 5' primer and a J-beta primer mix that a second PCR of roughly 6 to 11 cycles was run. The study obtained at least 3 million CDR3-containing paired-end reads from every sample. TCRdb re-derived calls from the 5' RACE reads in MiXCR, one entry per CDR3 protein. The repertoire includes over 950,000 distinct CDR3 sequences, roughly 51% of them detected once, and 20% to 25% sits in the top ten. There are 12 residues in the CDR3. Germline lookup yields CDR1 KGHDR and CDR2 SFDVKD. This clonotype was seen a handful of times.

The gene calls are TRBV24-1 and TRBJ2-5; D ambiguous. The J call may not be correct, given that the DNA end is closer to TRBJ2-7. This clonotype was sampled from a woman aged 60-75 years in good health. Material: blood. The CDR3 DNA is TGTGCCACCAGTGATTTGAACCACGAGCAGTACTTC. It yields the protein CATSDLNHEQYF.